These T cell receptor beta chains were read from a single sample in a study of T cells in localized non-small cell lung cancer. Clones were sequenced by immunoSEQ multiplex PCR, and TCRdb holds only the in-frame ones, with some missing. The table shows under 45,000 clones, with approximately 80% occurring only once. The source was PBMCs, collected before any cancer treatment. These receptors all stem from a man aged 40-75 years with stage II lung adenocarcinoma. Each CDR3 is given with its conserved first and last residue. D genes are given only for firm matches. Size values are once, few and many counts, or a class for expanded clones, and some rows have none.

D: .
size: .
V: TRBV2
J: TRBJ1-1
DNA: TGTGCCCCAGTTCGTGCTGAAGCTTTCTTT
CDR3: CAPVRAEAFF

D: .
size: .
V: TRBV7-8
J: TRBJ1-3
DNA: TGTGCCAGCAGCTTAGCGCTAGGGAACACCATATATTTT
CDR3: CASSLALGNTIYF

D: TRBD2
size: once
V: TRBV14
J: TRBJ2-1
DNA: TGTGCCAGCAGCGGACTAGCGGGAGTCTTTGAGCAGTTCTTC
CDR3: CASSGLAGVFEQFF

D: TRBD1
size: .
V: TRBV6-5
J: TRBJ1-1
DNA: TGTGCCAGCAGGGAAGCTCTCGCAGGGGGCAGAGCTTTCTTT
CDR3: CASREALAGGRAFF

D: TRBD2
size: once
V: TRBV5-1
J: TRBJ2-3
DNA: TGCGCCAGCAGCTTGGGCACACTAGCGGGGGCAGATACGCAGTATTTT
CDR3: CASSLGTLAGADTQYF

D: TRBD2
size: .
V: TRBV5-6
J: TRBJ2-7
DNA: TGTGCCAGCAGACCCGGGACTAATCCCTACGAGCAGTACTTC
CDR3: CASRPGTNPYEQYF

D: TRBD1
size: .
V: TRBV7-9
J: TRBJ1-2
DNA: TGTGCCAGCAGCCCTCTAGCGGGCGCAGGGGGCTATGGCTACACCTTC
CDR3: CASSPLAGAGGYGYTF

D: .
size: .
V: TRBV5-6
J: TRBJ2-4
DNA: TGTGCCAGCAGCTTGGTCGCACGGGTTGCCAAAAACATTCAGTACTTC
CDR3: CASSLVARVAKNIQYF

D: .
size: .
V: TRBV13
J: TRBJ1-1
DNA: TGTGCCAGCAGCCTCCGTGTGAGCACTGAAGCTTTCTTT
CDR3: CASSLRVSTEAFF

D: TRBD1
size: .
V: TRBV28
J: TRBJ1-2
DNA: TGTGCCAGCACCGAAGGGGGACAGGGAGGTGGCTACACCTTC
CDR3: CASTEGGQGGGYTF

D: .
size: few
V: TRBV4-2
J: TRBJ2-1
DNA: TGTGCCAGCAGCCAAGCGGCGGGGGCCAGCTCCTACAATGAGCAGTTCTTC
CDR3: CASSQAAGASSYNEQFF

D: TRBD1
size: .
V: TRBV7-2
J: TRBJ1-2
DNA: TGTGCCAGCAGCCGACAGGGGGCAGGCTATGGCTACACCTTC
CDR3: CASSRQGAGYGYTF

D: TRBD1
size: .
V: TRBV18
J: TRBJ1-2
DNA: TGTGCCAGCTCACCCGAAACAGGGGCGGGGTATGGCTACACCTTC
CDR3: CASSPETGAGYGYTF

D: .
size: .
V: TRBV5-5
J: TRBJ2-7
DNA: TGTGCCAGCAGCTTGGTTCATAGGGTAACCTACGAGCAGTACTTC
CDR3: CASSLVHRVTYEQYF

D: .
size: .
V: TRBV5-6
J: TRBJ2-5
DNA: TGTGCCAGCAGCTTGGCCCGACAGGATCAAGAGACCCAGTACTTC
CDR3: CASSLARQDQETQYF

D: TRBD2
size: .
V: TRBV5-6
J: TRBJ2-1
DNA: TGTGCCAGCAGCTTCAGCGGGAGGTACACTGATGAGCAGTTCTTC
CDR3: CASSFSGRYTDEQFF

D: .
size: .
V: TRBV7-8
J: TRBJ1-2
DNA: TGTGCCAGCAGCTTATGGGCCCTTTATGGCTACACCTTC
CDR3: CASSLWALYGYTF

D: .
size: .
V: TRBV10-3
J: TRBJ1-1
DNA: TGTGCCATCAGTGAGACGTCGAGGGAGCTGAACACTGAAGCTTTCTTT
CDR3: CAISETSRELNTEAFF

D: .
size: .
V: TRBV21-1
J: TRBJ2-2
DNA: TGTGCCAGCAGCAAAACGGGTAGGCAGGACAACAACACCGGGGAGCTGTTTTTT
CDR3: CASSKTGRQDNNTGELFF

D: .
size: once
V: TRBV7-7
J: TRBJ2-2
DNA: TGTGCCAGCAGCTTAGAGACAGCCGGGGAGCTGTTTTTT
CDR3: CASSLETAGELFF

D: TRBD1
size: .
V: TRBV15
J: TRBJ1-4
DNA: TGTGCCACCAGCCAAGGGACAGGTTCTTTGGAAAAACTGTTTTTT
CDR3: CATSQGTGSLEKLFF

D: TRBD1
size: .
V: TRBV4-1
J: TRBJ2-3
DNA: TGCGCCAGCAGCCAAGACGCGACAGGGCTTACTAGACTCACAGATACGCAGTATTTT
CDR3: CASSQDATGLTRLTDTQYF

D: .
size: .
V: TRBV18
J: TRBJ2-6
DNA: TGTGCCAGCTCACCATCCTTTTTAGTTGGGGCCAACGTCCTGACTTTC
CDR3: CASSPSFLVGANVLTF

D: TRBD2
size: .
V: TRBV19
J: TRBJ2-1
DNA: TGTGCCAGTAGTGCCCGACTAGCGGGAGCGGGTGAGCAGTTCTTC
CDR3: CASSARLAGAGEQFF

D: TRBD2
size: few
V: TRBV2
J: TRBJ2-3
DNA: TGTGCCAGCAGTCCGATCTTTGCGGGGGGGCCAGGAGATACGCAGTATTTT
CDR3: CASSPIFAGGPGDTQYF